Presented here are 14 T cell receptor beta chains from one specimen sequenced in a study of OX40 agonist ivuxolimab in advanced cancers. Clones were read by immunoSEQ multiplex PCR, and TCRdb kept only the in-frame ones, dropping some. The top ten hold roughly 15% of the sample, which has 60,000 to 75,000 clones, about 90% seen once. The starting material was CD4+ or CD8+ T cells sorted from blood, obtained in a trial of the OX40 agonist ivuxolimab. The receptor set was obtained from an adult with an advanced solid tumor such as melanoma, head and neck, liver or kidney cancer.

This rearrangement joins TRBV7-9 to TRBJ2-7, with a weak D call TRBD2 (5 bases). CDR1 and CDR2 (germline): SEHNR, FQNEAQ (reference sequence). The V end was cut by 5 bases, the J end by 7 bases, with 15 bases between. The CDR3 is made up of 13 amino acids. The CDR3 here is CASSLREGGEQYF. CDR3 in DNA: TGTGCCAGCAGCCTTAGAGAGGGTGGAGAGCAGTACTTC.

V and J are TRBV16 and TRBJ2-5; 7 positions match TRBD1. Germline V gives CDR1 KGHSY, CDR2 FQNENV. Trimming at V came to 0 bases and at J to 5 bases, leaving 3 bases not matched to a gene. This CDR3 contains 14 residues. The CDR3 DNA follows: TGTGCCAGCAGCCAATCGTCAGGGGGTGAGACCCAGTACTTC. Protein product: CASSQSSGGETQYF.

In its sample, this clone was seen a few times. The V call is TRBV5-4, the J call TRBJ2-1; TRBD1 is a possible D gene (5 bases). The CDR3 consists of 16 residues. V dropped 0 bases and J dropped 3 bases, with 13 bases sitting between them. Germline loops: CDR1 SGHNT, CDR2 YYREEE (reference sequence). CDR3 coding DNA: TGTGCCAGCAGCTTGGAGGGGTTACCTAACTACAATGAGCAGTTCTTC. Encoded protein: CASSLEGLPNYNEQFF. Using reference TRBV5-4 and TRBJ2-1 for the parts outside the CDR3, the full variable domain is ETGVTQSPTHLIKTRGQQVTLRCSSQSGHNTVSWYQQALGQGPQFIFQYYREEENGRGNFPPRFSGLQFPNYSSELNVNALELDDSALYLCASSLEGLPNYNEQFFGPGTRLTVL.

The J gene is TRBJ2-7, the V gene TRBV10-3; tentative D call: TRBD2 (6 bases). The V end lost 4 bases, the J end lost 2 bases, and 18 bases lay between the germline ends. CDR3 length: 16 residues. CDR1 is ENHRY, CDR2 SYGVKD, per germline. CDR3 nucleotides: TGTGCCATCAGTGTAACGGAGGGCGGGGTTACCTACGAGCAGTACTTC. Protein: CAISVTEGGVTYEQYF.

The rearrangement joins TRBV16 to TRBJ2-7, with D perhaps matching TRBD1 or TRBD2 (6 bases each). V shed 3 bases and J shed 3 bases, with 12 bases lying between them. The germline V gene has CDR1 KGHSY and CDR2 FQNENV. The CDR3 sequence is 14 residues long. The CDR3 DNA is TGTGCCAGCAGCCACTCGGGGGCCAGCTACGAGCAGTACTTC. This encodes CASSHSGASYEQYF. Full variable domain (outside the CDR3, taken from reference TRBV16 and TRBJ2-7): GEEVAQTPKHLVRGEGQKAKLYCAPIKGHSYVFWYQQVLKNEFKFLISFQNENVFDETGMPKERFSAKCLPNSPCSLEIQATKLEDSAVYFCASSHSGASYEQYFGPGTRLTVT.

The genes are TRBV7-3 and TRBJ2-1; 11 bases map to TRBD2. CDR3 size: 17 residues. V was pared by 1 base and J by 2 bases, with 4 bases of the junction left unmatched. Germline assignment: CDR1 SGHTA and CDR2 FQGTGA. The DNA for the CDR3 is TGTGCCAGCAGCTTAAACCCGGGACTAGCGGCCTACAATGAGCAGTTCTTC. Amino acids: CASSLNPGLAAYNEQFF.

CDR3 DNA sequence: TGTGCCAGCAGCTCCAGCACTAGTGGCTACGAGCAGTACTTC. This encodes CASSSSTSGYEQYF. The J gene is TRBJ2-7, the V gene TRBV7-9, with D perhaps matching TRBD2 (5 bases). Trimming removed 4 bases from V and 3 bases from J, with 13 bases in between. CDR1 SEHNR and CDR2 FQNEAQ come from the germline V gene (reference sequence). The CDR3 loop spans 14 amino acids.

This rearrangement joins TRBV4-3 to TRBJ2-7; 9 bases agree with TRBD2. Germline V lookup: CDR1 LGHNA, CDR2 YSLEER. Germline trimming cut 3 bases from V and 6 bases from J; bases unmatched to any gene: 3. The CDR3 consists of 13 residues. The CDR3 loop is CASSQGLASEQYF. CDR3 sequence (DNA): TGCGCCAGCAGCCAGGGACTAGCCTCCGAGCAGTACTTC.

In this sample, this clone turned up once. V usage is TRBV19 and J usage is TRBJ2-3; D possibly corresponds to TRBD2 (6 bases). The CDR3 loop spans 15 amino acids. The germline V gene has CDR1 LNHDA and CDR2 SQIVND (reference sequence). Trimming shortened V by 7 bases and J by 0 bases, and 14 bases separated the two germline ends. In nucleotides, the CDR3 is TGTGCCAGTACCATAAGCGGGTCTAGCACAGATACGCAGTATTTT. It encodes CASTISGSSTDTQYF. Filled out from reference TRBV19 and TRBJ2-3, the complete variable domain reads DGGITQSPKYLFRKEGQNVTLSCEQNLNHDAMYWYRQDPGQGLRLIYYSQIVNDFQKGDIAEGYSVSREKKESFPLTVTSAQKNPTAFYLCASTISGSSTDTQYFGPGTRLTVL.

This chain links TRBV27 with TRBJ2-1; 14 bases are shared with TRBD2. Germline values: CDR1 MNHEY, CDR2 SMNVEV (reference sequence). The CDR3 totals 16 residues. V shed 5 bases, J shed 8 bases, and the junction held 8 bases outside the gene matches. CDR3 sequence reads: CASSLGTSGSIDEQFF. CDR3 nucleotide sequence: TGTGCCAGCAGTCTAGGGACTAGCGGGAGTATTGATGAGCAGTTCTTC.

The chain links TRBV27 to TRBJ2-7, with D unresolved. CDR3 length: 14 residues. Germline V lookup: CDR1 MNHEY, CDR2 SMNVEV (reference sequence). V was shortened by 8 bases and J by 0 bases, with 14 bases between the two germline ends. CDR3 bases: TGTGCCAGCGGTACATACCTGGGCTCCTACGAGCAGTACTTC. Amino acids: CASGTYLGSYEQYF.

This clone was recorded only once. The genes are TRBV11-3 and TRBJ2-3, with TRBD2 matching over 11 bases. With 2 bases clipped from V and 1 base from J, the junction kept 8 bases outside the gene matches. The CDR3 spans 18 residues. Looked up from germline, CDR1 is SGHNT and CDR2 is YENEEA. The CDR3 DNA reads TGTGCCAGCAGCTTATCTGCGGGACTAGCGGCACGCACAGATACGCAGTATTTT. Its protein product is CASSLSAGLAARTDTQYF.

This clone was observed a single time. The rearrangement joins TRBV9 to TRBJ2-7; D remains unclear. Germline-derived CDR1 and CDR2 are SGDLS and YYNGEE. V lost 0 bases and J lost 0, with 4 bases in between. The length of the CDR3 is 13 residues. The CDR3 DNA sequence: TGTGCCAGCAGCGTAGACACCTCCTACGAGCAGTACTTC. Its translation is CASSVDTSYEQYF.

This clone was detected only once. The V and J genes are TRBV5-6 and TRBJ2-7; TRBD2 is a possible D gene (5 bases). Germline CDR1 is SGHDT and CDR2 is YYEEEE. V was shortened by 4 bases and J by 0 bases, with 17 bases between the two germline ends. The CDR3 is 16 residues long. The CDR3 DNA reads TGTGCCAGCAGCCTGAAACCCGACTACCCCTCCTACGAGCAGTACTTC. Encoded protein: CASSLKPDYPSYEQYF.